Listed here are 3 T cell receptor beta chains from one sample, sequenced in a study of Ad26.COV2.S vaccination and SARS-CoV-2 variants. The protocol was immunoSEQ multiplex PCR, while the TCRdb copy is restricted to in-frame clones and leaves out a portion. The top ten clones hold around 10% of a sample with more than 300,000 clones, approximately 86% of them seen once. Treatment here: some 20 received Ad26.COV2.S at low or high dose, single or two shots; about 5 received placebo; per-sample allocation not given. Day 63 following the first vaccine or placebo injection was when the samples were taken. The sequenced sample was peripheral blood, obtained in a trial of Ad26.COV2.S vaccine versus placebo. These receptors were collected from a person between 18 and 65 years old who received the Ad26.COV2.S COVID-19 vaccine or a placebo.

The V and J genes are TRBV4-3 and TRBJ1-6; tentatively, D is TRBD1 (5 bases). Germline lookup yields CDR1 LGHNA and CDR2 YSLEER. V dropped 0 bases and J dropped 7 bases, with 13 bases sitting between them. This CDR3 comprises 16 residues. CDR3 DNA sequence: TGCGCCAGCAGCCAAGATTCGGGACTGGGAAATTCACCCCTCCACTTT. Its protein product is CASSQDSGLGNSPLHF.

The chain joins TRBV7-2 to TRBJ2-5, with 11 bases fitting TRBD2. The germline CDR1 and CDR2 sequences are SGHTA and FQGNSA. V was pared by 2 bases and J by 4 bases, with 6 bases of the junction left unmatched. This CDR3 comprises 16 residues. Written as DNA, the CDR3 is TGTGCCAGCAGCTTACCCCTGCTAGCGGGAGGAGAGACCCAGTACTTC. This encodes CASSLPLLAGGETQYF.

The gene calls are TRBV29-1 and TRBJ1-1; D is unclear. CDR1 is SQVTM, CDR2 ANQGSEA, per germline. V lost 0 bases and J 5 bases, leaving 7 bases between the germline ends. The CDR3 consists of 12 residues. Written as DNA, the CDR3 is TGCAGCGTTGAAGATCGGCTGACTGAAGCTTTCTTT. It yields the protein CSVEDRLTEAFF.